These T cell receptor beta chains were read from a single sample in a study of CD8+ T cells in alopecia areata. TCRdb's table, derived via immunoSEQ multiplex PCR, lists solely in-frame clones and lacks some. The top ten clones hold about 1.3% of a sample with around 190,000 clones, roughly 70% of them seen once. Source: CD4+ T cells sorted from blood, taken at roughly week 49, from a patient treated with tofacitinib. The receptor set was obtained from a human donor with alopecia areata. Each CDR3 is given with its conserved first and last residue. A D gene is named only where the DNA matches it firmly. Clone size appears in some rows only: once, few, many, or a class for an expanded clone.

V	size	J	D	DNA	CDR3
TRBV29-1	.	TRBJ1-2	TRBD1	TGCAGCGTTCTTGGGACAGGGAGCAACTATGGCTACACCTTC	CSVLGTGSNYGYTF
TRBV4-3	.	TRBJ2-3	.	TGCGCCAGCAGCCAAGAGTCGCAGGGGCTAGGGACAGATACGCAGTATTTT	CASSQESQGLGTDTQYF
TRBV29-1	.	TRBJ1-2	.	TGCAGCGTTGGCGTGAGTAACTATGGCTACACCTTC	CSVGVSNYGYTF
TRBV4-3	.	TRBJ2-1	.	TGCGCCAGCAGCCAGGAACCAGGGTATGAGCAGTTCTTC	CASSQEPGYEQFF
TRBV30	.	TRBJ1-5	.	TGTGCCTGGTCCCCTCGGAGGAGCAATCAGCCCCAGCATTTT	CAWSPRRSNQPQHF
TRBV30	.	TRBJ2-3	.	TGTGCCTGGAGTACGGGCACAGATACGCAGTATTTT	CAWSTGTDTQYF
TRBV4-3	few	TRBJ1-1	.	TGCGCCAGCAGCCAAGATTCCCCCAGATCTCAATGGAAAACTGAAGCTTTCTTT	CASSQDSPRSQWKTEAFF
TRBV6-1	.	TRBJ2-7	.	TGTGCCAGCAGTGAAGGGACTACTTCTGGCTACGAGCAGTACTTC	CASSEGTTSGYEQYF
TRBV20-1	once	TRBJ2-3	.	TGCAGTGCTAGAGAAAGAAATACGCAGTATTTT	CSARERNTQYF
TRBV11-2	.	TRBJ2-5	TRBD2	TGTGCCAGCAGCTTTAAACCAGCGGGGGTCGAGACCCAGTACTTC	CASSFKPAGVETQYF
TRBV2	.	TRBJ1-5	TRBD1	TGTGCCAGCACCCGGACAGGGAGTCAGCCCCAGCATTTT	CASTRTGSQPQHF
TRBV25-1	.	TRBJ1-2	TRBD1	TGTGCCAGCAGTAAACCCGGGACAGGGCCTAGCTACACCTTC	CASSKPGTGPSYTF
TRBV30	.	TRBJ1-6	TRBD1	TGTGCCTGGAGTCCCGGACAGGGTAATTCACCCCTCCACTTT	CAWSPGQGNSPLHF